The T cell receptor (beta chain) under discussion was sequenced for a study of shared clonotypes between healthy human individuals. Looking at the study overall: With ages of 18 to 49, the donors were two women and three men.

The germline V and J ends were trimmed by 4 bases and 8 bases, with 12 bases remaining between them. Per the germline V gene, CDR1 is MNHNS and CDR2 is SASEGT. The CDR3 spans 13 residues. For every subset, genomic DNA was evenly distributed across several immunoSEQ plates. Method: immunoSEQ multiplex PCR; TCRdb's copy keeps in-frame clones and lacks some. The repertoire has about 2.5 million clones, 85% to 95% of them found once; the top ten carry around 0.38%. Study-wide findings and caveats: The naive CD4 repertoires of several donors were compared, and 5% to 6.5% of clonotypes were shared.

Note on this clone: Its antigen remains unidentified.

The sequenced sample consisted of naive CD4+ T cells from PBMCs. The sample's subset: CD45RA+ positively selected. V gene TRBV6-1 combines with J gene TRBJ1-5; D perhaps matches TRBD1 (6 bases). The origin of this receptor is a man younger than 35 in good health. Some clones in this sample may be carry-over from other donors' samples. The CDR3 DNA reads as TGTGCCAGCAGTGGACAGGATACAGAGCCCCAGCATTTT. Translated, it gives CASSGQDTEPQHF.